The 18 T cell receptor beta chains given below trace back to one sample, sequenced in a study of T cells in tumors after PD-1 blockade. The protocol was immunoSEQ multiplex PCR, while the TCRdb copy is restricted to in-frame clones and leaves out a portion. The repertoire holds roughly 19,000 clones, more than 70% seen once, with over 20% in the top ten. Sample: PBMCs, taken before anti-PD-1 treatment. All receptors come from a human donor with basal cell carcinoma.

The CDR3 loop reads CASSRYPGTGRGTEAFF. DNA of the CDR3: TGTGCCAGCAGCCGCTATCCCGGGACAGGGAGGGGCACTGAAGCTTTCTTT. The chain is built from TRBV9 and TRBJ1-1, with 9 bases matching TRBD1. This CDR3 comprises 17 residues. Losses at the gene ends were 4 bases for V and 4 bases for J; bases not matched to a gene: 14. Germline V gene lookup returns CDR1 SGDLS and CDR2 YYNGEE.

The rearrangement joins TRBV4-3 to TRBJ1-2; D remains ambiguous. V lost 0 bases, J lost 6 bases, and 11 bases lay in between. The CDR3 extends over 14 amino acids. Germline V lookup: CDR1 LGHNA, CDR2 YSLEER. CDR3 DNA sequence: TGCGCCAGCAGCCAAGATGTAGAGTACGATGGCTACACCTTC. This gives the protein CASSQDVEYDGYTF.

The chain joins TRBV6-5 to TRBJ2-7; TRBD2 might be the D (5 bases). V was pared by 6 bases and J by 1 base, with 7 bases between. Germline CDR1 and CDR2: MNHEY and SVGAGI. The CDR3 is 12 amino acids. The CDR3 DNA sequence: TGTGCCAGCAGGGACTGGTCCTACGAGCAGTACTTC. It encodes CASRDWSYEQYF.

This chain connects TRBV5-1 to TRBJ2-1; 10 nucleotides match TRBD1. Trimming at V came to 6 bases and at J to 4 bases, leaving 4 bases not matched to a gene. The germline V gene encodes CDR1 SGHRS and CDR2 YFSETQ. The CDR3 contains 14 residues. The CDR3 loop is CASTRDRGYNEQFF. The CDR3 DNA follows: TGCGCCAGCACCCGGGACAGGGGTTACAATGAGCAGTTCTTC.

The chain employs TRBV4-1 and TRBJ2-1; D possibly corresponds to TRBD2 (7 bases). The germline gives CDR1 MGHRA, CDR2 YSYEKL. V was cut by 5 bases and J by 7 bases, with 21 bases left in between. The CDR3 is made up of 16 amino acids. CDR3 nucleotide sequence: TGCGCCAGCAGCGACCCCTTGCGGGGGCTTGGGAATGAGCAGTTCTTC. This translates into CASSDPLRGLGNEQFF.

The genes are TRBV5-1 and TRBJ2-3; a possible D gene is TRBD1 (7 bases). Germline CDR1 SGHRS, CDR2 YFSETQ. The V end lost 4 bases, the J end lost 2 bases, and 17 bases lay between the germline ends. CDR3 length: 16 residues. CDR3 loop: CASSPGGDSYTDTQYF. The CDR3 DNA is TGCGCCAGCAGCCCTGGCGGGGACAGCTACACAGATACGCAGTATTTT.

V and J are TRBV19 and TRBJ1-5, with D tentatively TRBD1 (6 bases). The CDR3 runs 15 residues. V was clipped by 3 bases and J by 5 bases, with 14 bases between them. The germline V gene has CDR1 LNHDA and CDR2 SQIVND (reference sequence). DNA of the CDR3: TGTGCCAGTAGTATCGAGGGACAACCCTATCAGCCCCAGCATTTT. It yields the protein CASSIEGQPYQPQHF. The entire variable domain, with the rest obtained from reference TRBV19 and TRBJ1-5, is as follows: DGGITQSPKYLFRKEGQNVTLSCEQNLNHDAMYWYRQDPGQGLRLIYYSQIVNDFQKGDIAEGYSVSREKKESFPLTVTSAQKNPTAFYLCASSIEGQPYQPQHFGDGTRLSIL.

CDR3 nucleotides: TGCGCCAGCAGCTCCCGTCCAGCGGGGTACAATGAGCAGTTCTTC. Amino acid sequence: CASSSRPAGYNEQFF. The chain joins TRBV5-1 to TRBJ2-1; 7 nucleotides match TRBD2. CDR1 and CDR2 from the germline V gene are SGHRS and YFSETQ. The junction had 7 bases not matched to a gene; V was cut back by 3 bases and J by 4 bases. CDR3 length: 15 residues.

The chain joins TRBV28 to TRBJ1-5; D is unclear. Trimming removed 6 bases at V and 2 bases at J, with 17 bases between. The CDR3 is made up of 16 amino acids. Germline CDR1 MDHEN, CDR2 SYDVKM. The CDR3 here is CASSPNQGIGNQPQHF. The CDR3 coding sequence is TGTGCCAGCAGCCCGAACCAAGGGATTGGCAATCAGCCCCAGCATTTT.

The CDR3: CASKRGEAKQETQYF. The CDR3 region has the DNA TGCGCCAGCAAGCGGGGGGAGGCCAAACAAGAGACCCAGTACTTC. V and J are TRBV5-1 and TRBJ2-5; TRBD2 aligns across 9 bases. V shed 6 bases and J 2 bases; nucleotides not matched to a gene: 8. The CDR3 covers 15 residues. Germline V CDR1 and CDR2: SGHRS, YFSETQ.

This chain links TRBV6-5 with TRBJ2-1; the D call may be TRBD1 or TRBD2 (5 bases each). The CDR3 spans 15 residues. The V end was cut by 6 bases, the J end by 0 bases, with 12 bases between. In germline, CDR1 is MNHEY, CDR2 SVGAGI. CDR3 in DNA: TGTGCCAGCAGACCTGAGGGGCGCTCCTACAATGAGCAGTTCTTC. It specifies CASRPEGRSYNEQFF.

CDR3 DNA: TGTGCCAGCAGTAAGCTCTCCGGAGGGACCCAGTACTTC. Its protein is CASSKLSGGTQYF. The chain has TRBV6-5 and TRBJ2-5, with D possibly matching TRBD2 (5 bases). Germline V lookup: CDR1 MNHEY, CDR2 SVGAGI. Trimming shortened V by 5 bases and J by 7 bases, and 14 bases separated the two germline ends. CDR3 length: 13 amino acids.

This chain uses TRBV9 with TRBJ2-5; D perhaps matches TRBD2 (6 bases). V shed 4 bases and J shed 2 bases, with 18 bases lying between them. The CDR3 has 16 residues. Germline CDR1 SGDLS, CDR2 YYNGEE. CDR3 DNA sequence: TGTGCCAGCAGCCTGAATAGATGGGGAGGTCAAGAGACCCAGTACTTC. Residues: CASSLNRWGGQETQYF.

The gene calls are TRBV2 and TRBJ2-1; D unresolved. The CDR3 contains 13 residues. V was clipped by 6 bases and J by 8 bases, with 14 bases between them. Looked up from germline, CDR1 is SNHLY and CDR2 is FYNNEI. The CDR3 sequence is CASSLDPADEQFF. CDR3 DNA sequence: TGTGCCAGCAGCCTAGACCCCGCGGATGAGCAGTTCTTC.

The genes are TRBV30 and TRBJ2-2; 15 bases are a match to TRBD2. V was pared by 2 bases and J by 5 bases, with 9 bases of the junction left unmatched. Germline V lookup: CDR1 GTSNPN, CDR2 SVGIG (reference sequence). CDR3 length equals 18 residues. DNA of the CDR3: TGTGCCTGGAGTTTAGGACTAGCGGGAGGGCCGAGGACCGGGGAGCTGTTTTTT. This translates into CAWSLGLAGGPRTGELFF.

The chain uses TRBV5-1 and TRBJ2-6, with no clear D. Germline V gene data show CDR1 as SGHRS and CDR2 as YFSETQ. CDR3 length: 16 residues. V lost 0 bases to trimming and J lost 0 bases, with 7 bases between them. In DNA, the CDR3 is TGCGCCAGCAGCTTGGTCCAAGCCTCTGGGGCCAACGTCCTGACTTTC. Its protein is CASSLVQASGANVLTF. The full variable domain, in which reference TRBV5-1 and TRBJ2-6 provide the parts outside the CDR3, is KAGVTQTPRYLIKTRGQQVTLSCSPISGHRSVSWYQQTPGQGLQFLFEYFSETQRNKGNFPGRFSGRQFSNSRSEMNVSTLELGDSALYLCASSLVQASGANVLTFGAGSRLTVL.

The chain has TRBV10-3 and TRBJ2-5; 11 bases match TRBD2. This CDR3 region has 15 residues. J was trimmed by 13 bases and V by 5 bases; bases with no gene match: 15. CDR1 and CDR2 from the germline V gene are ENHRY and SYGVKD. The CDR3 here is CAISRELAGATGGYF. The CDR3 DNA reads as TGTGCCATCAGTAGAGAACTAGCGGGAGCAACCGGCGGGTACTTC.

In nucleotides, the CDR3 is TGTGCCAGCAGTGAAGAAACAGCTACTACCGGGGAGCTGTTTTTT. Protein sequence: CASSEETATTGELFF. V usage is TRBV6-1 and J usage is TRBJ2-2; D ambiguous. Germline loops: CDR1 MNHNS, CDR2 SASEGT. The V end lost 1 base, the J end lost 5 bases, and 11 bases lay between the germline ends. The CDR3 extends over 15 amino acids.